This section outlines one TCR beta chain sequence together with its context. A few counts support this clone. Its antigen specificity is not known. Base quality data are lacking; no much larger clone is found one base away. Whole blood was collected in K2EDTA tubes by collaborating institutions according to the institutions' own protocols. For TCRbeta analysis, collaborator samples were shipped as frozen whole blood, as isolated PBMCs, or as DNA extracted from either sample type. V sheds 0 bases and J sheds 4 bases, leaving 9 bases between their ends. The germline V gene encodes CDR1 LNHNV and CDR2 YYDKDF (reference sequence). The CDR3 spans 15 residues, from the cysteine through the phenylalanine. Just CDR3 DNA is preserved here, 45 bases in frame from base 1. These data belong to a study of blood T cell repertoires in COVID-19 (dated by TCRdb to the early 2020s). As for the study more broadly: Samples covering the acute and convalescent phases of COVID-19 were provided by collaborators in the United States, Italy and Spain. The prospective study material was composed of cDNA or gDNA derived from T cells, B-cell-depleted T cells, or PBMCs. Subjects who had been exposed to COVID-19, were actively infected with it, or had recovered from it provided the deeply sampled blood TCRbeta repertoires that made up the dataset. The repertoires were released in a freely available public database intended as a resource for research on the immune response to SARS-CoV-2. Samples came from the ongoing ImmuneRACE study (first 160 participants) plus 1,254 subjects from 6 global collaborators. The sample metadata nearly always contained a de-identified subject ID, COVID-19 status, age in years and sex. Where available, HLA class I and class II types were obtained from metadata supplied by the sample provider rather than from assay-based typing.

What the research found in general, with its limitations: The quantity of clinical and demographic metadata differed by source and by participant and was supplied without curation.

TCRbeta CDR3 regions were amplified from genomic DNA by means of the immunoSEQ Assay, a bias-controlled multiplex PCR. The paper's data handling went like this. The number of nucleated cells in each sample was estimated by amplification of reference gene primers within the assay. To quantify the absolute abundance of each unique TCRbeta CDR3 rearrangement, sequence reads were collapsed and filtered. For each sample, productive Simpson clonality was calculated by taking the square root of Simpson's diversity index across productive rearrangements. The table was pulled from immuneACCESS by TCRdb, which kept in-frame rearrangements only. Such tables lose some clones; where checked, under half of the loss comes from unresolved V genes, and the rest has no known cause. The V and J calls and clone size come from that table; D and trimming were worked out from the DNA. For this sample there are under 200,000 clones; 70% to 90% appear just once. 5% to 6.5% of the sample belongs to the ten largest clones.

The specimen sequenced was peripheral blood. Rearrangement joined TRBV15 to TRBJ1-4; the D region possibly corresponds to TRBD1 (6 bases align). The receptor was isolated from a man aged 35 to 55 with active or convalescent COVID-19. The DNA sequence reads TGTGCCACCAGCAGAGATGGGGGCCATAATGAAAAACTGTTTTTT. This encodes CATSRDGGHNEKLFF.